This T cell receptor (beta chain) was obtained from a study of blood T cell repertoires in COVID-19 (dated by TCRdb to the early 2020s). General notes on the study: Samples covering the acute and convalescent phases of COVID-19 were provided by collaborators in the United States, Italy and Spain. Sample metadata almost always included a de-identified subject ID, COVID-19 status, age in years and sex. The material from the prospective study consisted of cDNA or gDNA derived from T cells, B-cell-depleted T cells, or PBMCs. The repertoires were released in a freely available public database meant as a resource for research on the immune response to SARS-CoV-2. The dataset comprised deeply sampled blood TCRbeta repertoires from subjects exposed to, actively infected with, or recovered from COVID-19. Samples came from the ongoing ImmuneRACE study (first 160 participants) plus 1,254 subjects from 6 global collaborators. HLA class I and class II types, where available, came from metadata supplied by the sample provider rather than from assay-based typing.

Findings and caveats that apply to the study as a whole: How much clinical and demographic metadata was included differed by source and by participant, and the metadata was provided uncurated.

About this clone: Its antigen specificity is not known. Base quality data are lacking; no much larger clone is found one base away.

In the prospective study, participants were roughly 18 to 100 years old, resided in fewer than 25 geographic areas of the United States, and were enrolled through a virtual design. In the prospective study, participants were assigned to cohorts based on the clinical history participants reported in a screening survey and a study questionnaire. Exposed participants had been in contact with someone with a PCR-confirmed or clinician-diagnosed COVID-19 case within 2 weeks of study entry. Each participant in the prospective study had whole blood, serum and a nasopharyngeal or oropharyngeal swab collected by mobile phlebotomists. Over a roughly two-month period, participants in the prospective study had the option of providing additional blood draws and questionnaires. Before DNA extraction, blood samples from the prospective study were shipped at room temperature or frozen. TCRbeta CDR3 regions were amplified from genomic DNA using the immunoSEQ Assay, a bias-controlled multiplex PCR. The paper's data handling went like this. Within the assay, amplification of reference gene primers was used to estimate how many nucleated cells each sample contained. To quantify the absolute abundance of each unique TCRbeta CDR3 rearrangement, sequence reads were collapsed and filtered. For each sample, productive Simpson clonality was calculated as the square root of Simpson's diversity index over productive rearrangements. TCRdb took over this immuneACCESS table, retaining in-frame rearrangements with V and J assigned. Such tables are incomplete; in checked studies, under half of the missing clones stem from an unresolved V gene, and the remainder is unexplained. The V and J calls and clone size come from that table; D and trimming were worked out from the DNA. The sample records approximately 380,000 clones, approximately 93% of which are singletons. Of the sample, about 0.83% falls within the top ten clones.

From a lookup of the germline V gene, CDR1 and CDR2 are KGHSH and LQKENI. The CDR3 holds 15 amino acids from the cysteine to the phenylalanine. The DNA shown is the 45-base CDR3, in frame from base 1. V loses 3 bases of germline sequence and J loses 3 bases, and the interval between the two ends is 14 bases. The source is a woman aged 40 to 50 who had been exposed to COVID-19. Sample: PBMCs or T cells enriched from blood (not recorded which). Recombination joined TRBV18 with TRBJ1-1; the D region possibly corresponds to TRBD1 (6 bases align). This receptor has the CDR3 CASSPGPSGDTEAFF. At the DNA level, the sequence is TGTGCCAGCTCACCTGGGCCGTCAGGGGACACTGAAGCTTTCTTT.